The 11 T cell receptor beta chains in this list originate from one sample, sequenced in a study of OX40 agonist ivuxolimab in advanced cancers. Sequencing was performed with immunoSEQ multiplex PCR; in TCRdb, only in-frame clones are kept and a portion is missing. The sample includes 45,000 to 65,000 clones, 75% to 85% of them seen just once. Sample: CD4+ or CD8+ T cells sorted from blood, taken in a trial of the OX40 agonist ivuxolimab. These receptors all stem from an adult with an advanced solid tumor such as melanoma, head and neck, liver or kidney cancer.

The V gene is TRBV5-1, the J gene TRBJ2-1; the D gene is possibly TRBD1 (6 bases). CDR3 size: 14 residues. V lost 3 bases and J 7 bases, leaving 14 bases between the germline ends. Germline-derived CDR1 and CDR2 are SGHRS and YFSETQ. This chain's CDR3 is CASSWIPQGNEQFF. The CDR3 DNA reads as TGCGCCAGCAGCTGGATTCCACAGGGTAATGAGCAGTTCTTC.

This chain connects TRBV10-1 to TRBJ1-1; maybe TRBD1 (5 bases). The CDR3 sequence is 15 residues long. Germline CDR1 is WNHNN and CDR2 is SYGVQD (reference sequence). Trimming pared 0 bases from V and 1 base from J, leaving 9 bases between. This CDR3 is CASSESWGRNTEAFF. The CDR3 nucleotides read TGCGCCAGCAGTGAGTCGTGGGGCAGGAACACTGAAGCTTTCTTT.

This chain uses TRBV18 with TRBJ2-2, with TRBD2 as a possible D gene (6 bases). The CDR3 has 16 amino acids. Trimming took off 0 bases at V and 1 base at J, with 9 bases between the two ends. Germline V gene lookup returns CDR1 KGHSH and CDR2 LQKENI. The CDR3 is CASSPPRGWNTGELFF. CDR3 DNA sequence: TGTGCCAGCTCACCACCGCGGGGTTGGAACACCGGGGAGCTGTTTTTT.

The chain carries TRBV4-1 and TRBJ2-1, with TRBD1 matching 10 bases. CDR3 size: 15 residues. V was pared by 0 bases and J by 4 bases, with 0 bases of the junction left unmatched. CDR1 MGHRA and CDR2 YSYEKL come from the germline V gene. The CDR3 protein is CASSQEDRGYNEQFF. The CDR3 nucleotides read TGCGCCAGCAGCCAAGAGGACAGGGGGTACAATGAGCAGTTCTTC.

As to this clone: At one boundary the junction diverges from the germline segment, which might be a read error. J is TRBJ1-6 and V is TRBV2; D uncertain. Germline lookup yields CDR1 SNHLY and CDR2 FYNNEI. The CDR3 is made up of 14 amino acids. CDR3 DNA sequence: TGTGCCAGCAGTGGATCCTTACCCAATTCACCCCCCCACTTT. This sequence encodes CASSGSLPNSPPHF.

The DNA for the CDR3 is TGTGCCAGCAGCCAAGAAGCGGGGTCCTCCTACGAGCAGTACTTC. It yields the protein CASSQEAGSSYEQYF. V gene TRBV4-2 combines with J gene TRBJ2-7, with 7 bases matching TRBD2. J lost 0 bases, V lost 0 bases, and 2 bases had no gene match. Germline CDR1 and CDR2: LGHNA and YNFKEQ. The CDR3 loop spans 15 amino acids.

CDR3: CASSYLTTEAFF. CDR3 in DNA: TGTGCCAGCAGTTACTTAACGACTGAAGCTTTCTTT. This sequence joins TRBV6-6 and TRBJ1-1, with D unresolved. The CDR3 has 12 residues. V shed 1 base and J shed 5 bases, with 5 bases lying between them. In germline, CDR1 is MNHNY, CDR2 SVGAGI (reference sequence).

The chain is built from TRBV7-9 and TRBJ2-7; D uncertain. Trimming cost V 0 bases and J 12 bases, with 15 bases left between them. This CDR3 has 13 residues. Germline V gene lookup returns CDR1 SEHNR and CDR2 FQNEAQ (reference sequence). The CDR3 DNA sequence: TGTGCCAGCAGCTTAGCGGATGGAGAGACGCCGTACTTC. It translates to CASSLADGETPYF.

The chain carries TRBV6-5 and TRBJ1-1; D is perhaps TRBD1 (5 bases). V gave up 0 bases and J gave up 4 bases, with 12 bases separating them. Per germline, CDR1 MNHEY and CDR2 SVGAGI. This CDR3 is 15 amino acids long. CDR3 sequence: CASSYSTGETTEAFF. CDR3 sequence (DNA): TGTGCCAGCAGTTACTCGACGGGGGAGACCACTGAAGCTTTCTTT.

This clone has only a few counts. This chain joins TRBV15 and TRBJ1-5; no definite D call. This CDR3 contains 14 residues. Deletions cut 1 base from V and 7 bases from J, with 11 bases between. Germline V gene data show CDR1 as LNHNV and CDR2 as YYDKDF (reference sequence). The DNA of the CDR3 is TGTGCCACCAGCAGAGGTCAAGGCGAGCAGCCCCAGCATTTT. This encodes CATSRGQGEQPQHF.

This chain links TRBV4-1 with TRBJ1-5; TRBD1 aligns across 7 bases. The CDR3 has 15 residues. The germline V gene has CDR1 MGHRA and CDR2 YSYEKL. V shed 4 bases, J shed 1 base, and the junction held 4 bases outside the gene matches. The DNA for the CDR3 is TGCGCCAGCAGCCTAGGACAGGCCAGCAATCAGCCCCAGCATTTT. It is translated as CASSLGQASNQPQHF.